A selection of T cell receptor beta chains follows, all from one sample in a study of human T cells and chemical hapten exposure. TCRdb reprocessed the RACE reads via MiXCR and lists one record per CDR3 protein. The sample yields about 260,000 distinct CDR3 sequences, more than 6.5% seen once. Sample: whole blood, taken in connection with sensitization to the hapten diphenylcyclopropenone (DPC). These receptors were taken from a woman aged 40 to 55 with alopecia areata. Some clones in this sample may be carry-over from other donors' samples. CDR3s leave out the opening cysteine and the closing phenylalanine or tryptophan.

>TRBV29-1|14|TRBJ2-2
SDPLAGGPDTGELF
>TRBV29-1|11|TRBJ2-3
SVPGTNTDTQY
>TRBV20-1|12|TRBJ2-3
SARDSSRTDTQY
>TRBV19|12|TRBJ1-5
ASTSSQLNQPQH
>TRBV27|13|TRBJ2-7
ASSLQPPGSYEQY
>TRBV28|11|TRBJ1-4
ASRAELGEKLF
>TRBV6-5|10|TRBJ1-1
ASRRDSSEAF
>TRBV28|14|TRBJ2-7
ASSLTSGRVVYEQY
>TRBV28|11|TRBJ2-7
ASLAGGGDEQY
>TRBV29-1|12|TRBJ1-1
SSRGGQGYTEAF
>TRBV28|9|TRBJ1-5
ASRSGQPQH
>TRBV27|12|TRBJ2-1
ASSWTSAYNEQF
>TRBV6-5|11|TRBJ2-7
ASSAPERYEQY
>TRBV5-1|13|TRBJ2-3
ASSLGLRAADTQY
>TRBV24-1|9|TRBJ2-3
ATSAGDTQY
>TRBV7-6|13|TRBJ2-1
ASSYWTSRNHEQF
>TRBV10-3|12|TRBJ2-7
AITGSGGSYEQY
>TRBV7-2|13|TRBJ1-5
ASSIQGYSNQPQH
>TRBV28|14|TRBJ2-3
ASSLNLGVLTDTQY
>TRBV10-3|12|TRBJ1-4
AISVRPAGEKLF
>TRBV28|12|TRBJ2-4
ASSSGTGADIQY
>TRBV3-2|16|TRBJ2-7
ASSQDPHWEGRAYEQY
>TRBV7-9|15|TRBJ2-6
ASSPMGHSSGANVPT
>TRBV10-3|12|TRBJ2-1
AISERQGMGEQF
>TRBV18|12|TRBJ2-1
ASHRPGLYNEQF
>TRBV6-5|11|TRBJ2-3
ASAGGNTDTQY
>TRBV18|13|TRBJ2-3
ASSPPHDNTDTQY
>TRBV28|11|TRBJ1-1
ASRAQPHTEAF
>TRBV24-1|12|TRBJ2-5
ATSDPTSTETQY
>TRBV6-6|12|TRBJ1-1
ASSAPRTGGQAF
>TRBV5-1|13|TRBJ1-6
ASSWAGTANSPLH
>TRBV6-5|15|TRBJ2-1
ASSYSPGLAGYNEQF
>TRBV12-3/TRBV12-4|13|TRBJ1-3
ASSHPAGAGNTIY
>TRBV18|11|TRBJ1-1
ASSPGQDVEAF
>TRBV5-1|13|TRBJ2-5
ASSWDGLARETQY
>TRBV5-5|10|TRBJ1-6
ASRTVNSPLH
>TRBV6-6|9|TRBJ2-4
ASATENIQY
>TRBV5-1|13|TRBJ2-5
ASSLGPTHQETQY
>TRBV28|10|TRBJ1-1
ASSLAWTEAF
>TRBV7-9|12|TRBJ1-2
ASSPRQGNYGYT
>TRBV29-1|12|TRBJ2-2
SVVQRENTGELF
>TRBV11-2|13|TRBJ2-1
ASSFYASSYNEQF
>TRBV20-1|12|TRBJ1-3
SARVPGAGNTIY
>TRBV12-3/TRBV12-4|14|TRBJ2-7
ASTLRGTGSSYEQY
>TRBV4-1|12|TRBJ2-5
ASSQANREETQY
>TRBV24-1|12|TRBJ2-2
ATSDPGNTGELF
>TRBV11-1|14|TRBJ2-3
ASSSGTSYSTDTQY
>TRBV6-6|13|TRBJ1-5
ASSYYGRGGQPQH
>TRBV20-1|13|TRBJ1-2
SARPTGATNYGYT
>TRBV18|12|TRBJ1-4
ASSPLQSDEKLF
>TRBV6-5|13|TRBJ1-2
ASSYSGAEGYGYT